These 23 T cell receptor beta chains came from one sample sequenced in a study of blood T cell repertoires in COVID-19. The assay was immunoSEQ multiplex PCR, and TCRdb's table has in-frame clones only and misses some. Found here are fewer than 250,000 clones, 86% of them singletons; the top ten hold roughly 2%. The sample consisted of PBMCs or T cells enriched from blood (not recorded which). The receptors originated from a woman aged 50 to 60 who had recovered from COVID-19.

The rearrangement links TRBV4-1 to TRBJ2-7; 7 nucleotides match TRBD1. Germline CDR1 reads MGHRA; CDR2 reads YSYEKL. This CDR3 comprises 17 residues. The V segment lost 4 bases and the J segment 3 bases; nucleotides outside the gene matches: 15. CDR3 in DNA: TGCGCCAGCAGCCTAGAGACAGGGTTGTACAGGGACTACGAGCAGTACTTC. Encoded protein: CASSLETGLYRDYEQYF.

The V and J genes are TRBV6-2 or TRBV6-3 and TRBJ1-1, with D uncertain. Trimming removed 2 bases from V and 6 bases from J, with 4 bases in between. This CDR3 contains 11 residues. Germline V gene lookup returns CDR1 MNHEY and CDR2 SVGEGT. The CDR3 reads CASSYIAEAFF. CDR3 DNA sequence: TGTGCCAGCAGTTACATCGCTGAAGCTTTCTTT.

The chain has TRBV7-9 and TRBJ2-5, with TRBD1 as a possible D gene (6 bases). This CDR3 is built from 17 residues. Germline CDR1 SEHNR, CDR2 FQNEAQ (reference sequence). V lost 5 bases and J 5 bases, leaving 24 bases between the germline ends. CDR3 region: CASSPPGGQSGGETQYF. For the CDR3, the DNA is TGTGCCAGCAGCCCCCCTGGCGGACAGTCGGGCGGGGAGACCCAGTACTTC.

This rearrangement joins TRBV7-9 to TRBJ1-2; TRBD1 might be the D (5 bases). Trimming shortened V by 6 bases and J by 8 bases, and 13 bases separated the two germline ends. The CDR3 spans 12 residues. Per the germline V gene, CDR1 is SEHNR and CDR2 is FQNEAQ (reference sequence). In DNA form, the CDR3 reads TGTGCCAGCAGGACAGAGACGGGCGGCTACACCTTC. Its protein is CASRTETGGYTF. The variable domain in full, with the rest retrieved from reference TRBV7-9 and TRBJ1-2, is DTGVSQNPRHKITKRGQNVTFRCDPISEHNRLYWYRQTLGQGPEFLTYFQNEAQLEKSRLLSDRFSAERPKGSFSTLEIQRTEQGDSAMYLCASRTETGGYTFGSGTRLTVV.

The chain couples TRBV25-1 to TRBJ1-5; the match to TRBD1 covers 9 bases. The CDR3 is 15 residues long. Germline values: CDR1 MGHDK, CDR2 SYGVNS. V was clipped by 3 bases and J by 7 bases; unmatched bases: 7. The CDR3 nucleotides read TGTGCCAGCAGTGATTCCGGGACAGGGAACCAGCCCCAGCATTTT. Its translation: CASSDSGTGNQPQHF.

This clone was observed a few times. The CDR3 DNA is TGCGCCAGCAGCTGGGACAGGGCCGTGAGAGGTTCACCCCTCCACTTT. Translating it yields CASSWDRAVRGSPLHF. V gene TRBV5-1 combines with J gene TRBJ1-6; 9 bases line up with TRBD1. Losses at the gene ends were 3 bases for V and 9 bases for J; bases not matched to a gene: 10. The V gene's germline CDR1 is SGHRS and CDR2 YFSETQ. The CDR3 totals 16 residues.

The chain couples TRBV4-1 to TRBJ2-5; tentative D call: TRBD2 (5 bases). CDR1 and CDR2 from the germline V gene are MGHRA and YSYEKL. The CDR3 is 16 amino acids. V lost 3 bases to trimming and J lost 5 bases, with 19 bases between them. CDR3 sequence (DNA): TGCGCCAGCAGCCAGCAGGACTTGTCGTTGGGGGAGACCCAGTACTTC. The encoded protein is CASSQQDLSLGETQYF.

The CDR3 protein is CASSFLAGDTDTQYF. The CDR3 nucleotides read TGTGCCAGCAGCTTCCTAGCGGGGGACACAGATACGCAGTATTTT. This chain joins TRBV7-9 and TRBJ2-3, with TRBD2 matching over 10 bases. Per germline, CDR1 SEHNR and CDR2 FQNEAQ (reference sequence). The CDR3 totals 15 residues. V gave up 3 bases and J gave up 2 bases; unmatched junction bases: 2.

In DNA form, the CDR3 reads TGTGCCAGCAGTCGGGGACAGAACACTGAAGCTTTCTTT. This gives the protein CASSRGQNTEAFF. This chain joins TRBV6-7 and TRBJ1-1, with a tentative D call TRBD1 (6 bases). TRBV6-7 counts as an open reading frame of uncertain function. This CDR3 contains 13 residues. With 5 bases removed from V and 1 base from J, the gap between germline ends came to 8 bases.

The chain joins TRBV27 to TRBJ2-1; 9 positions match TRBD2. The V segment lost 8 bases and the J segment 8 bases; nucleotides outside the gene matches: 7. The CDR3 consists of 13 residues. Germline V gene data show CDR1 as MNHEY and CDR2 as SMNVEV (reference sequence). CDR3: CASQGGGRDEQFF. CDR3 in DNA: TGTGCCAGCCAGGGGGGCGGGAGGGATGAGCAGTTCTTC.

CDR3 coding DNA: TGTGCCAGCAGCCCACTCCTCGCCTATGGCTACACCTTC. Its protein is CASSPLLAYGYTF. This chain links TRBV7-9 with TRBJ1-2, with no clear D. Germline V gene data show CDR1 as SEHNR and CDR2 as FQNEAQ (reference sequence). The CDR3 consists of 13 residues. The V end was cut by 5 bases, the J end by 4 bases, with 11 bases between.

The V and J genes are TRBV28 and TRBJ2-5; 9 bases agree with TRBD2. The V and J ends lost 5 bases and 6 bases, in that order; junction bases with no gene match: 13. The CDR3 contains 16 residues. In germline, CDR1 is MDHEN, CDR2 SYDVKM. The CDR3 nucleotides are TGTGCCAGCAGTCCTCGGGTGGCGGGAGGGGGAAAGACCCAGTACTTC. Its protein is CASSPRVAGGGKTQYF.

The V and J genes are TRBV5-4 and TRBJ1-1; D is ambiguous. Germline V CDR1 and CDR2: SGHNT, YYREEE (reference sequence). Between the trimmed V and J ends, which lost 0 bases and 8 bases, there was a span of 11 bases. This CDR3 spans 13 amino acids. The chain's CDR3 is CASSLAGSLEAFF. CDR3 in DNA: TGTGCCAGCAGCTTGGCGGGGAGCCTAGAAGCTTTCTTT.

This chain joins TRBV29-1 and TRBJ1-3, with D perhaps TRBD1 (6 bases). Between the trimmed V and J ends, which lost 5 bases and 2 bases, there was a span of 10 bases. CDR1 and CDR2 (germline): SQVTM, ANQGSEA. The CDR3 consists of 13 residues. The CDR3 DNA sequence: TGCAGCGTTCTACAGGGCCCTGGAAACACCATATATTTT. It is translated as CSVLQGPGNTIYF. Full variable domain (outside the CDR3, taken from reference TRBV29-1 and TRBJ1-3): SAVISQKPSRDICQRGTSLTIQCQVDSQVTMMFWYRQQPGQSLTLIATANQGSEATYESGFVIDKFPISRPNLTFSTLTVSNMSPEDSSIYLCSVLQGPGNTIYFGEGSWLTVV.

The chain has TRBV3-1 (or the pseudogene TRBV3-2) and TRBJ1-6, with 7 bases identical to TRBD1. The CDR3 spans 15 residues. From germline, CDR1 is LGHDT and CDR2 YNNKEL (reference sequence). With 3 bases clipped from V and 8 bases from J, the junction kept 7 bases outside the gene matches. In DNA form, the CDR3 reads TGTGCCAGCAGCCACCAAAATGACAGGGATTCACCCCTCCACTTT. As protein: CASSHQNDRDSPLHF.

The chain uses TRBV7-9 and TRBJ1-4; 7 nucleotides agree with TRBD1. The trim removed 7 bases at V and 6 bases at J, leaving 8 bases unmatched. Germline assignment: CDR1 SEHNR and CDR2 FQNEAQ (reference sequence). The CDR3 is 14 amino acids. The CDR3 loop is CASKPTGLDEKLFF. The CDR3 DNA follows: TGTGCCAGCAAACCGACAGGGTTAGATGAAAAACTGTTTTTT.

The chain joins TRBV19 to TRBJ2-1; 10 nucleotides agree with TRBD1. This CDR3 has 15 amino acids. Germline lookup yields CDR1 LNHDA and CDR2 SQIVND (reference sequence). The ends lost 7 bases at V and 2 bases at J; junction bases unmatched: 5. The CDR3 region is CASKGDRGPYNEQFF. In DNA, the CDR3 is TGTGCCAGTAAGGGGGACAGGGGACCCTACAATGAGCAGTTCTTC.

The chain is built from TRBV4-3 and TRBJ2-7; 9 bases line up with TRBD1. Germline assignment: CDR1 LGHNA and CDR2 YSLEER. With V trimmed by 1 base and J by 3 bases, 7 bases remained unmatched. The CDR3 consists of 16 residues. The CDR3 bases are TGCGCCAGCAGCCAAGGAGGGACAGGGCTTCGCTACGAGCAGTACTTC. Amino acids: CASSQGGTGLRYEQYF.

This chain links TRBV4-1 with TRBJ1-2; 7 bases map to TRBD1. This CDR3 has 15 residues. J was trimmed by 2 bases and V by 4 bases; bases with no gene match: 7. Germline lookup yields CDR1 MGHRA and CDR2 YSYEKL. The CDR3 DNA follows: TGCGCCAGCAGCCCCCCCGGGACAGTCAACTATGGCTACACCTTC. Translating it yields CASSPPGTVNYGYTF.

This clone was counted between two and nine times. V is TRBV9 and J is TRBJ1-1, with 9 bases aligning to TRBD1. V shed 1 base, J shed 3 bases, and the junction held 7 bases outside the gene matches. The CDR3 totals 16 residues. From germline, CDR1 is SGDLS and CDR2 YYNGEE. The CDR3 region is CASSVPVDRGDTEAFF. The CDR3 DNA sequence: TGTGCCAGCAGCGTACCCGTGGACAGGGGTGACACTGAAGCTTTCTTT.

The count of this clone is one. V usage is TRBV29-1 and J usage is TRBJ2-2; no definite D call. In germline, CDR1 is SQVTM, CDR2 ANQGSEA. The CDR3 runs to 12 residues. V was pared by 7 bases and J by 7 bases, with 13 bases between. In DNA form, the CDR3 reads TGCAGCGCCGGCTTCGGTGGCGGGGAGCTGTTTTTT. Its translation: CSAGFGGGELFF.

The rearrangement joins TRBV4-1 to TRBJ1-1, with a possible D match to TRBD1 (5 bases). V was cut by 1 base and J by 1 base, with 10 bases left in between. Germline V gives CDR1 MGHRA, CDR2 YSYEKL. The CDR3 is made up of 15 amino acids. Here the CDR3 reads CASSQGGGWNTEAFF. The CDR3 region has the DNA TGCGCCAGCAGCCAAGGGGGGGGTTGGAACACTGAAGCTTTCTTT.

The chain combines TRBV4-1 with TRBJ2-3; 7 nucleotides align to TRBD1. The germline CDR1 and CDR2 sequences are MGHRA and YSYEKL. V shed 3 bases and J 11 bases; nucleotides not matched to a gene: 5. The CDR3 loop spans 12 amino acids. CDR3: CASSQAGGKQYF. The CDR3, as DNA: TGCGCCAGCAGCCAGGCAGGGGGTAAGCAGTATTTT.